These 32 T cell receptor beta chains were sequenced from one sample in a study of blood T cell repertoires in COVID-19. Assay used: immunoSEQ multiplex PCR; TCRdb lists only in-frame clones, some missing. The table lists about 220,000 clones, about 80% of them singletons, with 2.3% in the top ten. The sequencing input was peripheral blood. The receptors were sampled from a woman aged 55 to 70 with acute or convalescent COVID-19.

The chain uses TRBV5-6 and TRBJ1-2; D perhaps matches TRBD1 (5 bases). Germline CDR1 SGHDT, CDR2 YYEEEE. This CDR3 comprises 14 residues. V lost 3 bases, J lost 6 bases, and 15 bases lay in between. The CDR3 sequence: CASSWDGTRDGYTF. The CDR3 region has the DNA TGTGCCAGCAGCTGGGACGGGACTAGGGATGGCTACACCTTC.

The J gene is TRBJ1-4, the V gene TRBV28, with TRBD1 matching over 9 bases. The V gene end was trimmed by 6 bases and the J gene end by 10 bases; junction bases not matched to a gene: 9. The germline V gene encodes CDR1 MDHEN and CDR2 SYDVKM. The CDR3 spans 14 residues. The CDR3 region is CASRGGQGLIKLFF. The CDR3 nucleotides read TGTGCCAGCAGGGGGGGACAGGGCTTGATAAAACTGTTTTTT. The variable domain in full, with the rest retrieved from reference TRBV28 and TRBJ1-4, is DVKVTQSSRYLVKRTGEKVFLECVQDMDHENMFWYRQDPGLGLRLIYFSYDVKMKEKGDIPEGYSVSREKKERFSLILESASTNQTSMYLCASRGGQGLIKLFFGSGTQLSVL.

This chain joins TRBV29-1 and TRBJ1-5; D might be TRBD1 (6 bases). The CDR3 has 13 residues. V was clipped by 4 bases and J by 1 base, with 8 bases between them. CDR1 SQVTM and CDR2 ANQGSEA come from the germline V gene. The DNA for the CDR3 is TGCAGCGTTGGTCAGGGGAGCAATCAGCCCCAGCATTTT. Encoded protein: CSVGQGSNQPQHF. Variable domain in full (rest from reference TRBV29-1 and TRBJ1-5): SAVISQKPSRDICQRGTSLTIQCQVDSQVTMMFWYRQQPGQSLTLIATANQGSEATYESGFVIDKFPISRPNLTFSTLTVSNMSPEDSSIYLCSVGQGSNQPQHFGDGTRLSIL.

This chain links TRBV5-8 with TRBJ1-5; D remains unclear. The V gene lost 0 bases and the J gene lost 11 bases, with 9 bases spanning the gap. The germline V gene encodes CDR1 SGHTS and CDR2 YDEGEE. The CDR3 is made up of 12 amino acids. CDR3 in amino acids: CASSLVGGSQHF. In DNA, the CDR3 is TGTGCCAGCAGCTTGGTTGGCGGGTCCCAGCATTTT. Filled out from reference TRBV5-8 and TRBJ1-5, the complete variable domain reads EAGVTQSPTHLIKTRGQQATLRCSPISGHTSVYWYQQALGLGLQFLLWYDEGEERNRGNFPPRFSGRQFPNYSSELNVNALELEDSALYLCASSLVGGSQHFGDGTRLSIL.

The gene calls are TRBV6-2 or TRBV6-3 and TRBJ1-5, with D perhaps TRBD1 (5 bases). CDR1 and CDR2 (germline): MNHEY, SVGEGT. The CDR3 runs to 15 residues. With 2 bases removed from V and 6 bases from J, the gap between germline ends came to 14 bases. In DNA form, the CDR3 reads TGTGCCAGCAGTTACCCTCCAGGGCGCGGTCAGCCCCAGCATTTT. This translates into CASSYPPGRGQPQHF.

The chain is built from TRBV6-5 and TRBJ1-6, with D perhaps matching TRBD1 (6 bases). The CDR3 has 15 residues. Germline CDR1 MNHEY, CDR2 SVGAGI. Trimming shortened V by 4 bases and J by 14 bases, and 21 bases separated the two germline ends. CDR3 sequence: CASSLGDTPRRSLHF. The CDR3 DNA follows: TGTGCCAGCAGTTTGGGGGACACACCGAGACGATCCCTCCACTTT.

V is TRBV24-1 and J is TRBJ1-5; D unresolved. In germline, CDR1 is KGHDR, CDR2 SFDVKD. V was pared by 1 base and J by 5 bases, with 11 bases between. The CDR3 has 15 residues. The CDR3 loop reads CATSDFYGEDQPQHF. In DNA, the CDR3 is TGTGCCACCAGTGATTTTTACGGGGAGGATCAGCCCCAGCATTTT.

J is TRBJ2-6 and V is TRBV5-1; 9 positions match TRBD1. V trimming: 2 bases; J trimming: 0 bases; junction bases outside the gene matches: 6. Per germline, CDR1 SGHRS and CDR2 YFSETQ. This CDR3 spans 18 amino acids. The CDR3 protein is CASSLQGTGNSGANVLTF. CDR3 nucleotides: TGCGCCAGCAGCTTACAAGGGACAGGGAACTCTGGGGCCAACGTCCTGACTTTC.

V and J are TRBV30 and TRBJ1-1; a possible D gene is TRBD1 (6 bases). This CDR3 is built from 13 residues. Between the trimmed V and J ends, which lost 5 bases and 0 bases, there was a span of 10 bases. CDR1 and CDR2 from the germline V gene are GTSNPN and SVGIG (reference sequence). CDR3 protein: CAWGQGMNTEAFF. In nucleotides, the CDR3 is TGTGCCTGGGGTCAGGGGATGAACACTGAAGCTTTCTTT. Complete variable domain (other parts from reference TRBV30 and TRBJ1-1): SQTIHQWPATLVQPVGSPLSLECTVEGTSNPNLYWYRQAAGRGLQLLFYSVGIGQISSEVPQNLSASRPQDRQFILSSKKLLLSDSGFYLCAWGQGMNTEAFFGQGTRLTVV.

The rearrangement links TRBV5-1 to TRBJ2-3; D may be TRBD2 (5 bases). V was clipped by 0 bases and J by 2 bases, with 7 bases between them. In germline, CDR1 is SGHRS, CDR2 YFSETQ. The CDR3 covers 14 residues. CDR3 protein: CASSLERYTDTQYF. CDR3 DNA sequence: TGCGCCAGCAGCTTGGAGCGGTACACAGATACGCAGTATTTT.

The CDR3 protein is CASSYSASGGASNTGELFF. The DNA of the CDR3 is TGTGCCAGCAGTTACTCGGCTAGCGGGGGGGCCTCGAACACCGGGGAGCTGTTTTTT. The V call is TRBV6-2 or TRBV6-3, the J call TRBJ2-2, with 12 bases matching TRBD2. V dropped 0 bases and J dropped 0; count of bases not matched to a gene: 5. CDR1 and CDR2 (germline): MNHEY, SVGEGT. This CDR3 contains 19 residues.

The chain combines TRBV4-1 with TRBJ2-1; 8 bases match TRBD1. V was pared by 0 bases and J by 7 bases, with 8 bases of the junction left unmatched. CDR1 and CDR2 from the germline V gene are MGHRA and YSYEKL. The CDR3 loop spans 16 amino acids. The CDR3 sequence is CASSQDFRGQVNEQFF. In nucleotides, the CDR3 is TGCGCCAGCAGCCAAGATTTCAGGGGGCAGGTAAATGAGCAGTTCTTC.

V is TRBV9 and J is TRBJ1-2; 7 bases are a match to TRBD1. The trim removed 3 bases at V and 2 bases at J, leaving 7 bases unmatched. Germline V gene data show CDR1 as SGDLS and CDR2 as YYNGEE. This CDR3 is built from 15 residues. As DNA, the CDR3 is TGTGCCAGCAGCGGAGGTCCGGGACAGAACTATGGCTACACCTTC. The encoded protein is CASSGGPGQNYGYTF. The entire variable domain, with the rest obtained from reference TRBV9 and TRBJ1-2, is as follows: DSGVTQTPKHLITATGQRVTLRCSPRSGDLSVYWYQQSLDQGLQFLIQYYNGEERAKGNILERFSAQQFPDLHSELNLSSLELGDSALYFCASSGGPGQNYGYTFGSGTRLTVV.

This clone has only one observation. The rearrangement links TRBV30 to TRBJ1-2; possible D gene TRBD1, 5 bases. This CDR3 is built from 15 residues. CDR1 is GTSNPN, CDR2 SVGIG, per germline (reference sequence). V was pared by 3 bases and J by 0 bases, with 14 bases between. The CDR3 spells CAWSGRGRANYGYTF. CDR3 nucleotides: TGTGCCTGGAGCGGGAGGGGAAGAGCTAACTATGGCTACACCTTC.

This clone was picked up a small number of times. The chain joins TRBV5-6 to TRBJ2-7, with D tentatively TRBD2 (6 bases). The CDR3 contains 16 residues. V lost 4 bases and J 6 bases, leaving 23 bases between the germline ends. CDR1 is SGHDT, CDR2 YYEEEE, per germline. As DNA, the CDR3 is TGTGCCAGCAGCAAACCTGGGGTTAGGTTGGGGGGCGAGCAGTACTTC. Translated: CASSKPGVRLGGEQYF.

The V call is TRBV19, the J call TRBJ1-5; perhaps TRBD1 as D (5 bases). The CDR3 loop spans 13 amino acids. Between the trimmed V and J ends, which lost 6 bases and 5 bases, there was a span of 11 bases. Germline V gene lookup returns CDR1 LNHDA and CDR2 SQIVND (reference sequence). The CDR3, as DNA: TGTGCCAGTAGGCCAATAGGGGATCAGCCCCAGCATTTT. Translating gives CASRPIGDQPQHF.

This chain uses TRBV10-3 with TRBJ2-3; 9 bases agree with TRBD1. There are 14 residues in the CDR3. Trimming took 3 bases from V and 8 from J; bases not matched to a gene: 6. Germline CDR1 is ENHRY and CDR2 is SYGVKD. The CDR3 DNA is TGTGCCATCAGTGACGGGACAGGGATGGGTACGCAGTATTTT. Translating gives CAISDGTGMGTQYF.

The rearrangement uses TRBV5-8 and TRBJ2-1; 7 nucleotides match TRBD2. Germline CDR1 reads SGHTS; CDR2 reads YDEGEE. The CDR3 contains 18 residues. Trimming took 0 bases from V and 5 from J; bases not matched to a gene: 14. CDR3 DNA: TGTGCCAGCAGCTTGGAAGGTACACGGCGGGGGACCAACAATGAGCAGTTCTTC. This sequence encodes CASSLEGTRRGTNNEQFF.

The gene calls are TRBV6-5 and TRBJ1-2; D is perhaps TRBD1 (6 bases). From germline, CDR1 is MNHEY and CDR2 SVGAGI. Trimming took 6 bases from V and 8 from J, leaving 19 bases between them. This CDR3 region has 14 residues. The CDR3 bases are TGTGCCAGCAGCTATGATTTAGCCCAGGGGGGCTACACCTTC. Translation gives CASSYDLAQGGYTF.

This sequence joins TRBV12-3 or TRBV12-4 and TRBJ2-1; the match to TRBD2 covers 9 bases. V was pared by 3 bases and J by 13 bases, with 7 bases of the junction left unmatched. The CDR3 is 13 amino acids. The CDR3 loop is CASSFRGGARQFF. DNA of the CDR3: TGTGCCAGCAGTTTCCGCGGGGGGGCCCGTCAGTTCTTC.

J is TRBJ2-7 and V is TRBV7-9; D perhaps matches TRBD2 (6 bases). Germline CDR1 is SEHNR and CDR2 is FQNEAQ (reference sequence). Trimming pared 5 bases from V and 0 bases from J, leaving 11 bases between. The CDR3 runs to 14 residues. The CDR3 region has the DNA TGTGCCAGCAGCAGCCGGGGGAGCTCCTACGAGCAGTACTTC. Translated, it gives CASSSRGSSYEQYF. The whole variable domain, filled in from reference TRBV7-9 and TRBJ2-7, reads DTGVSQNPRHKITKRGQNVTFRCDPISEHNRLYWYRQTLGQGPEFLTYFQNEAQLEKSRLLSDRFSAERPKGSFSTLEIQRTEQGDSAMYLCASSSRGSSYEQYFGPGTRLTVT.

The genes are TRBV28 and TRBJ1-2; 7 bases line up with TRBD1. The CDR3 is 15 amino acids. V lost 3 bases, J lost 2 bases, and 6 bases stayed unmatched. Germline V gene sequence: CDR1 MDHEN, CDR2 SYDVKM. This CDR3 reads CASSFPTGSNYGYTF. The CDR3 DNA sequence: TGTGCCAGCAGTTTCCCGACAGGGTCCAACTATGGCTACACCTTC.

CDR3 nucleotides: TGCAGCGTCAAGGACAGGGCAAGCTATGGCTACACCTTC. It encodes CSVKDRASYGYTF. The chain recombines TRBV29-1 with TRBJ1-2, with 8 bases fitting TRBD1. The CDR3 is 13 residues long. CDR1 and CDR2 from the germline V gene are SQVTM and ANQGSEA. Trimming took 6 bases from V and 4 from J; bases not matched to a gene: 7.

The chain couples TRBV6-5 to TRBJ1-6, with 10 bases matching TRBD1. Germline V gene lookup returns CDR1 MNHEY and CDR2 SVGAGI. The CDR3 sequence is 15 residues long. J lost 10 bases, V lost 5 bases, and 8 bases had no gene match. In nucleotides, the CDR3 is TGTGCCAGCAGTCCGGGGACAGGGGTTCTATCACCCCTCCACTTT. It translates to CASSPGTGVLSPLHF.

CDR3 DNA sequence: TGCGCCAGCAGTGGAGTCCGGACAGGTTCCGGCTACACCTTC. Translated, it gives CASSGVRTGSGYTF. The V gene is TRBV10-2, the J gene TRBJ1-2; 7 bases are a match to TRBD1. Germline V CDR1 and CDR2: WSHSY, SAAADI. V dropped 4 bases and J dropped 8; count of bases not matched to a gene: 10. The CDR3 loop spans 14 amino acids.

This clone has just a few counts. The chain has TRBV2 and TRBJ2-7; 9 bases are a match to TRBD1. Trimming took 8 bases from V and 5 from J; bases not matched to a gene: 10. The CDR3 totals 14 residues. From germline, CDR1 is SNHLY and CDR2 FYNNEI. The CDR3 region is CASVIDRGFDEQYF. In DNA, the CDR3 is TGTGCCAGCGTCATAGACAGGGGGTTTGACGAGCAGTACTTC.

This clone has more than one count but fewer than ten. The chain employs TRBV5-5 and TRBJ1-2; 9 bases agree with TRBD1. The germline V gene encodes CDR1 SGHKS and CDR2 YYEKEE (reference sequence). V was clipped by 4 bases and J by 2 bases; unmatched bases: 3. This CDR3 is built from 14 residues. Here the CDR3 reads CASSHGQGNYGYTF. CDR3 coding DNA: TGTGCCAGCAGCCACGGACAGGGGAACTATGGCTACACCTTC.

J is TRBJ1-2 and V is TRBV30, with 9 bases matching TRBD1. With 3 bases clipped from V and 4 bases from J, the junction kept 3 bases outside the gene matches. The CDR3 is made up of 13 amino acids. Germline V gene sequence: CDR1 GTSNPN, CDR2 SVGIG (reference sequence). CDR3 sequence reads: CAWRTGGAYGYTF. As DNA, the CDR3 is TGTGCCTGGAGAACAGGGGGCGCCTATGGCTACACCTTC.

V is TRBV7-3 and J is TRBJ1-1; D not resolved. V lost 4 bases and J 3 bases, leaving 9 bases between the germline ends. This CDR3 contains 13 residues. Germline lookup yields CDR1 SGHTA and CDR2 FQGTGA. The CDR3 spells CASSSRRDTEAFF. CDR3 bases: TGTGCCAGCAGCTCAAGGAGGGACACTGAAGCTTTCTTT.

V and J are TRBV4-1 and TRBJ2-1; TRBD2 matches 11 bases. The germline CDR1 and CDR2 sequences are MGHRA and YSYEKL. The CDR3 has 15 amino acids. Trimming removed 6 bases from V and 6 bases from J; junction bases left unmatched: 7. Here the CDR3 reads CASSVWLAGGNEQFF. Written as DNA, the CDR3 is TGCGCCAGCAGTGTCTGGCTAGCGGGGGGCAATGAGCAGTTCTTC.

This chain joins TRBV7-9 and TRBJ1-2; 7 bases line up with TRBD1. This CDR3 is built from 15 residues. Losses at the gene ends were 0 bases for V and 6 bases for J; bases not matched to a gene: 7. CDR1 is SEHNR, CDR2 FQNEAQ, per germline (reference sequence). CDR3 nucleotides: TGTGCCAGCAGCTTAGCGGGGACAGCCACGAATGGCTACACCTTC. Translating gives CASSLAGTATNGYTF.

V is TRBV7-9 and J is TRBJ1-1, with D unresolved. V lost 5 bases and J lost 3, with 4 bases in between. CDR1 and CDR2 from the germline V gene are SEHNR and FQNEAQ (reference sequence). The CDR3 consists of 11 residues. In DNA form, the CDR3 reads TGTGCCAGCAGCCCGGACACTGAAGCTTTCTTT. This gives the protein CASSPDTEAFF.